The 3 T cell receptor beta chains listed next were all sequenced from one sample in a study of glioma-infiltrating T cells after dendritic cell vaccination. Time point indicated: after dendritic cell vaccination, including at tumor progression/relapse. Profiling relied on immunoSEQ multiplex PCR, and the TCRdb table lists in-frame clones only, not all of them. The sample lists some 90,000 clones, 75% to 85% occurring once. Sequences were derived from blood, sampled after dendritic cell vaccination. The source of these receptors is a human donor with glioblastoma.

This rearrangement joins TRBV6-6 to TRBJ2-2; a weak D match, TRBD1 (6 bases). Trimming cost V 8 bases and J 1 base, with 11 bases left between them. Germline CDR1 is MNHNY and CDR2 is SVGAGI (reference sequence). This CDR3 is 14 amino acids long. The CDR3 loop reads CASGGQKNTGELFF. CDR3 nucleotides: TGTGCCAGCGGGGGACAAAAGAACACCGGGGAGCTGTTTTTT.

This clone was found a few times. The rearrangement uses TRBV4-1 and TRBJ2-7, with 10 bases aligning to TRBD2. This CDR3 contains 13 residues. Per germline, CDR1 MGHRA and CDR2 YSYEKL. Losses at the gene ends were 9 bases for V and 5 bases for J; bases not matched to a gene: 7. Here the CDR3 DNA reads TGCGCCAGTAAATCCGGGACTAGCGACGAGCAGTACTTC. It yields the protein CASKSGTSDEQYF.

The V call is TRBV6-5, the J call TRBJ1-1; D possibly corresponds to TRBD1 (5 bases). The V gene's germline CDR1 is MNHEY and CDR2 SVGAGI. Deletions cut 7 bases from V and 3 bases from J, with 18 bases between. The CDR3 spans 15 residues. The DNA of the CDR3 is TGTGCCAGCACCCGGGGGAAACGGCGAGACACTGAAGCTTTCTTT. This translates into CASTRGKRRDTEAFF.